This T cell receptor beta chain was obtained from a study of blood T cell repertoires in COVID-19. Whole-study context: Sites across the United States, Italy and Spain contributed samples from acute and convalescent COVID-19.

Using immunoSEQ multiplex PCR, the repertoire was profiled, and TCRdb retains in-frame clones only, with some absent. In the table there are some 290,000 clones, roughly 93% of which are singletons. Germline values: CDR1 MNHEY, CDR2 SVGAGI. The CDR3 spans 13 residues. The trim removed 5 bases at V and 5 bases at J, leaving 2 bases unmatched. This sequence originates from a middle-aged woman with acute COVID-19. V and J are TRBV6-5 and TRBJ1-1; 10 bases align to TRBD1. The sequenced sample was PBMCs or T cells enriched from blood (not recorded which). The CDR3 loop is CASSKGQGTEAFF. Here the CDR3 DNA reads TGTGCCAGCAGTAAGGGACAGGGGACTGAAGCTTTCTTT.